This TCR beta chain was profiled in a study of blood T cell repertoires in COVID-19. Study-wide context: Sample material is recorded as cDNA or gDNA derived from T cells, B-cell-depleted T cells, or PBMCs.

The authors' processing: Reference gene primer amplification in the assay estimated nucleated cell counts. Method: immunoSEQ multiplex PCR; TCRdb's copy keeps in-frame clones and lacks some. Clone size and V and J calls were adopted from that table, with D and trimming inferred from the DNA. The sample records a few hundred thousand clones, approximately 80% being singletons. This clone came up a few times. Germline V gene data show CDR1 as MDHEN and CDR2 as SYDVKM. Trimming took off 2 bases at V and 7 bases at J, with 18 bases between the two ends. The CDR3 extends over 15 amino acids. The chain is built from TRBV28 and TRBJ2-7, with a possible D match to TRBD2 (6 bases). The receptor comes from a human donor in a cohort sampled during active COVID-19. Source material: peripheral blood. The CDR3 sequence: CASSLPLAQSGEQYF. In nucleotides, the CDR3 is TGTGCCAGCAGTTTACCCCTAGCGCAGTCTGGAGAGCAGTACTTC.